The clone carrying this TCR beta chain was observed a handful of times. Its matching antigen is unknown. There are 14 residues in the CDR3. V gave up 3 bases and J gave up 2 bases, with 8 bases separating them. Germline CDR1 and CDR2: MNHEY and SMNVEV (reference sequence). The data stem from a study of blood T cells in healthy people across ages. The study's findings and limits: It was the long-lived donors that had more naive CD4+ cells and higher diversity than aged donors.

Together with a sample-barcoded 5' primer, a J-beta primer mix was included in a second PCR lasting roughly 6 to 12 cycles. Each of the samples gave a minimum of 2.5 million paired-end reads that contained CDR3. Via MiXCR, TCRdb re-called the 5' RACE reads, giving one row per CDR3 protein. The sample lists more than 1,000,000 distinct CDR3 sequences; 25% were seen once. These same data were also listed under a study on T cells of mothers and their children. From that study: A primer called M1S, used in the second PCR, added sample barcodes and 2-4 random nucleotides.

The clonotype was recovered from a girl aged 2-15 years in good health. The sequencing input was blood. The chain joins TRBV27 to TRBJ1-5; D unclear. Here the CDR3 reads CASSFSFGNQPQHF. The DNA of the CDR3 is TGTGCCAGCAGTTTCAGCTTCGGCAATCAGCCCCAGCATTTT.